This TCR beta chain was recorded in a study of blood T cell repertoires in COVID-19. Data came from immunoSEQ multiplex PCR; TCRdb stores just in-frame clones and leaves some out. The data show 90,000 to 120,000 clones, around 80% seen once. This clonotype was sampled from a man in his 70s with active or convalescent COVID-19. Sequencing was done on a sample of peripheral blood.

DNA of the CDR3: TGTGCCTCCCAATCCGGCAGGGAAACTGAAGCTTTCTTT. It yields the protein CASQSGRETEAFF. The chain couples TRBV28 to TRBJ1-1; maybe TRBD1 (5 bases). The CDR3 is made up of 13 amino acids. CDR1 is MDHEN and CDR2 is SYDVKM in the germline V gene. V lost 11 bases and J 5 bases, leaving 18 bases between the germline ends.